What follows are 20 T cell receptor beta chains derived from one specimen sequenced in a study of blood T cell repertoires in COVID-19. Sequenced by immunoSEQ multiplex PCR; TCRdb stores in-frame clones only, minus some. The data show roughly 250,000 clones, 80% to 85% seen once. The sequenced material came from peripheral blood. Every receptor here comes from a woman aged 60-75 years with active or convalescent COVID-19.

The chain joins TRBV27 to TRBJ1-2; D is ambiguous. The ends were cut back, 6 bases at V and 6 bases at J, with 8 bases in the middle. Germline V CDR1 and CDR2: MNHEY, SMNVEV (reference sequence). The CDR3 consists of 11 residues. The CDR3 region is CASSRGNGYTF. CDR3 in DNA: TGTGCCAGCAGCCGGGGAAATGGCTACACCTTC.

The chain employs TRBV5-1 and TRBJ2-6; tentative D call: TRBD1 (5 bases). Germline assignment: CDR1 SGHRS and CDR2 YFSETQ. The CDR3 spans 17 residues. V was cut by 1 base and J by 0 bases, with 11 bases left in between. Here the CDR3 reads CASSLLGRNSGANVLTF. CDR3 in DNA: TGCGCCAGCAGCTTGTTGGGGCGGAACTCTGGGGCCAACGTCCTGACTTTC.

The V call is TRBV30, the J call TRBJ1-6; D call uncertain. The CDR3 extends over 15 amino acids. Germline CDR1 is GTSNPN and CDR2 is SVGIG (reference sequence). Trimming removed 3 bases at V and 10 bases at J, with 19 bases between. CDR3 nucleotide sequence: TGTGCCTGGAGACAAAACCTAGGTGGTAACTCACCCCTCCACTTT. It encodes CAWRQNLGGNSPLHF.

Only a few counts were recorded for this clone. The V and J genes are TRBV7-2 and TRBJ1-1; 7 nucleotides match TRBD1. This CDR3 region has 15 residues. The V gene's germline CDR1 is SGHTA and CDR2 FQGNSA. The V gene end was trimmed by 0 bases and the J gene end by 7 bases; junction bases not matched to a gene: 8. The CDR3 DNA is TGTGCCAGCAGCTTAGCGAGTACAGGGGCGGGTGAAGCTTTCTTT. This gives the protein CASSLASTGAGEAFF.

This rearrangement joins TRBV27 to TRBJ2-1, with D possibly TRBD1 on 6 matching bases. Germline-derived CDR1 and CDR2 are MNHEY and SMNVEV (reference sequence). The V end was cut by 2 bases, the J end by 9 bases, with 11 bases between. The CDR3 runs to 13 residues. The CDR3 sequence: CASSLEGVGEQFF. In DNA form, the CDR3 reads TGTGCCAGCAGTTTAGAGGGGGTTGGTGAGCAGTTCTTC.

A single count supports this clone. The V call is TRBV27, the J call TRBJ2-3, with a weak D call TRBD1 (6 bases). V lost 8 bases to trimming and J lost 5 bases, with 11 bases between them. Germline CDR1 reads MNHEY; CDR2 reads SMNVEV (reference sequence). There are 12 residues in the CDR3. The CDR3 DNA follows: TGTGCCAGCTGGACAGTGGGAGATACGCAGTATTTT. Its protein is CASWTVGDTQYF.

This clone occurred once. The sample has other DNA sequences that encode this CDR3 too. The chain carries TRBV12-3 or TRBV12-4 and TRBJ1-3, with no clear D. The ends were cut back, 3 bases at V and 4 bases at J, with 4 bases in the middle. The CDR3 contains 12 residues. The DNA of the CDR3 is TGTGCCAGCAGTTTCGGGGGAAACACCATATATTTT. As protein: CASSFGGNTIYF.

This chain joins TRBV19 and TRBJ2-7; 7 bases agree with TRBD1. Germline lookup yields CDR1 LNHDA and CDR2 SQIVND (reference sequence). This CDR3 region has 14 residues. V dropped 3 bases and J dropped 2; count of bases not matched to a gene: 4. The DNA of the CDR3 is TGTGCCAGTAGTATTCCGGGACAGACCTACGAGCAGTACTTC. Protein sequence: CASSIPGQTYEQYF.

This chain uses TRBV30 with TRBJ1-1, with 8 bases matching TRBD1. V was clipped by 5 bases and J by 3 bases; unmatched bases: 5. The CDR3 is 13 amino acids. Germline CDR1 and CDR2: GTSNPN and SVGIG (reference sequence). The CDR3 region is CAWARGPDTEAFF. Here the CDR3 DNA reads TGTGCCTGGGCCAGGGGGCCGGACACTGAAGCTTTCTTT.

The sample holds a few counts of this clone. The chain employs TRBV28 and TRBJ1-1, with 8 nucleotides matching TRBD1. CDR3 length: 14 residues. The V segment lost 4 bases and the J segment 8 bases; nucleotides outside the gene matches: 9. The germline gives CDR1 MDHEN, CDR2 SYDVKM. This chain's CDR3 is CASSSDREAAEAFF. The CDR3 region has the DNA TGTGCCAGCAGTTCGGACAGGGAAGCGGCGGAAGCTTTCTTT. Filled out from reference TRBV28 and TRBJ1-1, the complete variable domain reads DVKVTQSSRYLVKRTGEKVFLECVQDMDHENMFWYRQDPGLGLRLIYFSYDVKMKEKGDIPEGYSVSREKKERFSLILESASTNQTSMYLCASSSDREAAEAFFGQGTRLTVV.

The rearrangement links TRBV29-1 to TRBJ2-5, with D perhaps TRBD1 (5 bases). The germline V and J ends were trimmed by 6 bases and 0 bases, with 8 bases remaining between them. The CDR3 has 12 residues. Germline CDR1 is SQVTM and CDR2 is ANQGSEA. The CDR3 coding sequence is TGCAGCGTGGCGGACAACCAAGAGACCCAGTACTTC. Translating gives CSVADNQETQYF.

The chain recombines TRBV6-5 with TRBJ2-7; unclear D gene. Trimming cost V 5 bases and J 2 bases, with 13 bases left between them. Germline lookup yields CDR1 MNHEY and CDR2 SVGAGI. The CDR3 consists of 14 residues. The CDR3 spells CASSPRRGPYEQYF. In DNA, the CDR3 is TGTGCCAGCAGTCCCCGTAGAGGTCCCTACGAGCAGTACTTC.

The chain has TRBV5-1 and TRBJ1-4, with D possibly being TRBD1 (6 bases). From germline, CDR1 is SGHRS and CDR2 YFSETQ. The V gene lost 4 bases and the J gene lost 0 bases, with 13 bases spanning the gap. The CDR3 has 16 amino acids. CDR3 protein: CASSRGTTTTNEKLFF. In DNA form, the CDR3 reads TGCGCCAGCAGCCGAGGGACAACAACAACTAATGAAAAACTGTTTTTT.

The chain is built from TRBV9 and TRBJ2-3; 8 nucleotides agree with TRBD2. With 3 bases clipped from V and 0 bases from J, the junction kept 3 bases outside the gene matches. CDR1 SGDLS and CDR2 YYNGEE come from the germline V gene. The CDR3 length is 15 residues. The CDR3 sequence is CASSDSGASTDTQYF. Here the CDR3 DNA reads TGTGCCAGCAGCGATAGCGGGGCGAGCACAGATACGCAGTATTTT. Together with reference TRBV9 and TRBJ2-3, the CDR3 gives the full variable domain: DSGVTQTPKHLITATGQRVTLRCSPRSGDLSVYWYQQSLDQGLQFLIQYYNGEERAKGNILERFSAQQFPDLHSELNLSSLELGDSALYFCASSDSGASTDTQYFGPGTRLTVL.

This sequence joins TRBV2 and TRBJ2-5, with 10 bases matching TRBD2. The length of the CDR3 is 15 residues. CDR1 is SNHLY and CDR2 is FYNNEI in the germline V gene. Trimming cost V 4 bases and J 4 bases; bases outside gene matches: 6. The CDR3: CASSGESGGAETQYF. CDR3 DNA: TGTGCCAGCAGTGGGGAAAGCGGGGGGGCAGAGACCCAGTACTTC.

On this clone: At the DNA level, this CDR3 is encoded by other sequences in the same sample as well. The J gene is TRBJ2-3, the V gene TRBV3-1 (or the pseudogene TRBV3-2), with 8 bases lining up with TRBD2. The CDR3 has 15 amino acids. V shed 1 base, J shed 1 base, and the junction held 1 base outside the gene matches. CDR1 and CDR2 from the germline V gene are LGHDT and YNNKEL (reference sequence). The CDR3 protein is CASSQVGGGTDTQYF. The CDR3, as DNA: TGTGCCAGCAGCCAAGTCGGGGGGGGCACAGATACGCAGTATTTT.

This chain links TRBV1 with TRBJ1-4; TRBD1 is the table's D call and was not checked against the DNA. TRBV1 constitutes a pseudogene. The CDR3 length is 19 residues. CDR3 region: CTSSQDADRGRETNEKLFF. The CDR3 coding sequence is TGCACCAGCAGCCAAGATGCCGACAGGGGCCGGGAAACTAATGAAAAACTGTTTTTT.

The V and J genes are TRBV2 and TRBJ1-5, with 7 bases aligning to TRBD1. Per germline, CDR1 SNHLY and CDR2 FYNNEI. Losses at the gene ends were 2 bases for V and 4 bases for J; bases not matched to a gene: 11. The CDR3 covers 17 residues. The CDR3 reads CASSEPVSGTENQPQHF. The CDR3 nucleotides read TGTGCCAGCAGTGAACCAGTCTCCGGGACAGAGAATCAGCCCCAGCATTTT.

This chain links TRBV30 with TRBJ1-3; possibly TRBD1 for D (5 bases). The CDR3 runs 12 residues. Looked up from germline, CDR1 is GTSNPN and CDR2 is SVGIG (reference sequence). The CDR3, as DNA: TGTGCTTTAGGGGAAACTGGAAACACCATATATTTT. Translating gives CALGETGNTIYF.

J is TRBJ1-2 and V is TRBV29-1; 11 bases agree with TRBD1. The length of the CDR3 is 14 residues. Per germline, CDR1 SQVTM and CDR2 ANQGSEA. V shed 2 bases and J 7 bases; nucleotides not matched to a gene: 6. The CDR3 spells CSVERGQGAGGYTF. The CDR3 DNA is TGCAGCGTTGAAAGAGGACAGGGGGCGGGTGGCTACACCTTC.